Listed here are 27 T cell receptor beta chains from one sample, sequenced in a study of T cell repertoires in ileal Crohn's disease. Assay: immunoSEQ multiplex PCR; the TCRdb copy retains only in-frame clones and omits some. The sample carries approximately 3,000 clones, approximately 86% recorded once. Time point: neoterminal ileum biopsy at postoperative endoscopy, about 6 months after surgery. Sequenced material: ileal tissue. The receptors come from an adult with Crohn's disease.

The rearrangement joins TRBV18 to TRBJ2-7, with D perhaps TRBD1 or TRBD2 (6 bases each). CDR3 length equals 15 residues. Germline V CDR1 and CDR2: KGHSH, LQKENI. Trimming took off 0 bases at V and 3 bases at J, with 12 bases between the two ends. Written as DNA, the CDR3 is TGTGCCAGCTCACCACCTGCGGGACAACTCTACGAGCAGTACTTC. Amino acids: CASSPPAGQLYEQYF.

V and J are TRBV5-1 and TRBJ2-3; D gene uncertain. Trimming shortened V by 0 bases and J by 2 bases, and 10 bases separated the two germline ends. The CDR3 runs 15 residues. Looked up from germline, CDR1 is SGHRS and CDR2 is YFSETQ. The CDR3 region is CASSLGIRVTDTQYF. CDR3 DNA sequence: TGCGCCAGCAGCTTGGGGATAAGGGTCACAGATACGCAGTATTTT.

The V call is TRBV18, the J call TRBJ1-6; maybe TRBD1 (5 bases). The ends were cut back, 4 bases at V and 4 bases at J, with 17 bases in the middle. The CDR3 is made up of 17 amino acids. From germline, CDR1 is KGHSH and CDR2 LQKENI. CDR3 residues: CASSQTEAAPYNSPLHF. The CDR3 DNA is TGTGCCAGCTCACAGACAGAGGCCGCTCCTTATAATTCACCCCTCCACTTT.

The J gene is TRBJ2-7, the V gene TRBV10-3; 7 nucleotides align to TRBD2. The V gene end was trimmed by 4 bases and the J gene end by 1 base; junction bases not matched to a gene: 13. CDR1 and CDR2 (germline): ENHRY, SYGVKD. The CDR3 totals 17 residues. This CDR3 reads CAISGTSTSDLSYEQYF. CDR3 nucleotides: TGTGCCATCAGTGGCACCTCTACTAGCGACCTATCCTACGAGCAGTACTTC.

This chain joins TRBV27 and TRBJ1-3; D is undetermined. Germline V CDR1 and CDR2: MNHEY, SMNVEV (reference sequence). This CDR3 spans 13 amino acids. V was shortened by 3 bases and J by 4 bases, with 7 bases between the two germline ends. The CDR3 sequence is CASSFGRGNTIYF. CDR3 bases: TGTGCCAGCAGTTTCGGTCGGGGAAACACCATATATTTT.

V is TRBV7-2 and J is TRBJ2-2, with 12 bases that match TRBD2. The CDR3 contains 17 residues. The V gene end was trimmed by 2 bases and the J gene end by 4 bases; junction bases not matched to a gene: 5. Germline CDR1 SGHTA, CDR2 FQGNSA. The CDR3 DNA follows: TGTGCCAGCAGCTTAAAGACTAGCGGGGGATTCACCGGGGAGCTGTTTTTT. This translates into CASSLKTSGGFTGELFF.

This chain uses TRBV19 with TRBJ1-2; TRBD1 aligns across 7 bases. Germline loops: CDR1 LNHDA, CDR2 SQIVND (reference sequence). This CDR3 comprises 15 residues. The V gene end was trimmed by 4 bases and the J gene end by 3 bases; junction bases not matched to a gene: 8. CDR3 region: CASSKGNTGDYGYTF. The CDR3 DNA follows: TGTGCCAGTAGTAAAGGGAACACAGGGGACTATGGCTACACCTTC.

This clone appeared a single time. The chain links TRBV6-1 to TRBJ1-5, with D perhaps matching TRBD1 (6 bases). Germline values: CDR1 MNHNS, CDR2 SASEGT. Trimming took off 2 bases at V and 7 bases at J, with 18 bases between the two ends. The CDR3 extends over 16 amino acids. CDR3 region: CASSEQDPIQGQPQHF. The CDR3 region has the DNA TGTGCCAGCAGTGAACAGGACCCAATTCAGGGGCAGCCCCAGCATTTT.

This clone was seen a single time. This sequence joins TRBV30 and TRBJ1-1; D remains ambiguous. This CDR3 is built from 15 residues. Germline CDR1 and CDR2: GTSNPN and SVGIG (reference sequence). Trimming pared 0 bases from V and 2 bases from J, leaving 13 bases between. The CDR3 spells CAWSVGQATNTEAFF. The CDR3 nucleotides read TGTGCCTGGAGTGTAGGGCAGGCTACTAACACTGAAGCTTTCTTT. Complete variable domain (other parts from reference TRBV30 and TRBJ1-1): SQTIHQWPATLVQPVGSPLSLECTVEGTSNPNLYWYRQAAGRGLQLLFYSVGIGQISSEVPQNLSASRPQDRQFILSSKKLLLSDSGFYLCAWSVGQATNTEAFFGQGTRLTVV.

V is TRBV10-1 and J is TRBJ2-7; D gene unclear. V lost 2 bases to trimming and J lost 0 bases, with 11 bases between them. The CDR3 loop spans 15 amino acids. Germline lookup yields CDR1 WNHNN and CDR2 SYGVQD (reference sequence). CDR3 in DNA: TGCGCCAGCAGTGAGGGGGTCAGTAGCTCCTACGAGCAGTACTTC. Its protein product is CASSEGVSSSYEQYF.

The table lists this clone with a count of one. The rearrangement links TRBV20-1 to TRBJ2-1; 7 bases match TRBD1. From germline, CDR1 is DFQATT and CDR2 SNEGSKA (reference sequence). This CDR3 contains 11 residues. V lost 8 bases, J lost 5 bases, and 3 bases stayed unmatched. This chain's CDR3 is CSTGVNNEQFF. The CDR3 region has the DNA TGCAGTACAGGGGTAAACAATGAGCAGTTCTTC.

This chain uses TRBV5-5 with TRBJ2-1; possibly TRBD1 or TRBD2 for D (5 bases each). V lost 0 bases, J lost 7 bases, and 8 bases lay in between. Per the germline V gene, CDR1 is SGHKS and CDR2 is YYEKEE (reference sequence). The length of the CDR3 is 13 residues. The CDR3 nucleotides are TGTGCCAGCAGCTTGGGGGACGGGAATGAGCAGTTCTTC. It codes for CASSLGDGNEQFF.

The chain employs TRBV11-2 and TRBJ1-3; no definite D call. Germline assignment: CDR1 SGHAT and CDR2 FQNNGV. CDR3 size: 15 residues. V lost 4 bases and J lost 0, with 10 bases in between. CDR3 residues: CASSYGSRSGNTIYF. CDR3 bases: TGTGCCAGCAGCTACGGCTCCCGCTCTGGAAACACCATATATTTT.

This chain links TRBV5-1 with TRBJ1-4, with TRBD1 matching 11 bases. This CDR3 comprises 16 residues. The germline V gene encodes CDR1 SGHRS and CDR2 YFSETQ. The ends lost 4 bases at V and 7 bases at J; junction bases unmatched: 9. CDR3 DNA: TGCGCCAGCAGCCCCGCAGGACAGGGGGCGGGTGAAAAACTGTTTTTT. It specifies CASSPAGQGAGEKLFF. The full variable domain, completed using reference TRBV5-1 and TRBJ1-4, is KAGVTQTPRYLIKTRGQQVTLSCSPISGHRSVSWYQQTPGQGLQFLFEYFSETQRNKGNFPGRFSGRQFSNSRSEMNVSTLELGDSALYLCASSPAGQGAGEKLFFGSGTQLSVL.

The J gene is TRBJ2-1, the V gene TRBV7-9; 8 nucleotides align to TRBD2. Germline CDR1 is SEHNR and CDR2 is FQNEAQ (reference sequence). The length of the CDR3 is 16 residues. V trimming: 3 bases; J trimming: 0 bases; junction bases outside the gene matches: 4. CDR3: CASSLSLAGSYNEQFF. In DNA form, the CDR3 reads TGTGCCAGCAGCTTGAGTCTAGCGGGCTCCTACAATGAGCAGTTCTTC.

The V gene is TRBV30, the J gene TRBJ2-5; no clear D. This CDR3 region has 13 residues. V lost 5 bases, J lost 0 bases, and 10 bases lay in between. Germline CDR1 reads GTSNPN; CDR2 reads SVGIG (reference sequence). This CDR3 reads CAWEPGNQETQYF. CDR3 in DNA: TGTGCCTGGGAACCGGGCAACCAAGAGACCCAGTACTTC. The variable domain in full, with the rest retrieved from reference TRBV30 and TRBJ2-5, is SQTIHQWPATLVQPVGSPLSLECTVEGTSNPNLYWYRQAAGRGLQLLFYSVGIGQISSEVPQNLSASRPQDRQFILSSKKLLLSDSGFYLCAWEPGNQETQYFGPGTRLLVL.

The V and J genes are TRBV10-2 and TRBJ1-2; a possible D gene is TRBD1 (5 bases). CDR1 is WSHSY, CDR2 SAAADI, per germline. The CDR3 has 11 residues. The ends were cut back, 10 bases at V and 3 bases at J, with 9 bases in the middle. CDR3 in amino acids: CATGGDYGYTF. As DNA, the CDR3 is TGCGCCACGGGGGGGGACTATGGCTACACCTTC.

The chain links TRBV7-6 to TRBJ2-5; possible D gene TRBD1, 5 bases. Germline V gene sequence: CDR1 SGHVS, CDR2 FNYEAQ. V was clipped by 1 base and J by 7 bases, with 16 bases between them. CDR3 size: 15 residues. CDR3 nucleotides: TGTGCCAGCAGCTTAGGACAGATTAAGAAAGGGACCCAGTACTTC. This encodes CASSLGQIKKGTQYF. The entire variable domain, with the rest obtained from reference TRBV7-6 and TRBJ2-5, is as follows: GAGVSQSPRYKVTKRGQDVALRCDPISGHVSLYWYRQALGQGPEFLTYFNYEAQQDKSGLPNDRFSAERPEGSISTLTIQRTEQRDSAMYRCASSLGQIKKGTQYFGPGTRLLVL.

This rearrangement joins TRBV9 to TRBJ2-2; no reliable D call. Germline V gene data show CDR1 as SGDLS and CDR2 as YYNGEE. Trimming pared 4 bases from V and 3 bases from J, leaving 19 bases between. The CDR3 has 17 amino acids. Written as DNA, the CDR3 is TGTGCCAGCAGCCCGCCGAGGCAGATGGGCTACACCGGGGAGCTGTTTTTT. Translating it yields CASSPPRQMGYTGELFF.

V and J are TRBV1 and TRBJ1-2. TRBV1 is flagged as a pseudogene. This CDR3 has 16 amino acids. As DNA, the CDR3 is TGCACCAGCAGGAATGCCGGTGTGCGAAAGACCTATGGCTACACCTTC. This translates into CTSRNAGVRKTYGYTF.

The V and J genes are TRBV11-2 and TRBJ2-5; a weak D match, TRBD2 (5 bases). Deletions cut 2 bases from V and 5 bases from J, with 12 bases between. The germline V gene has CDR1 SGHAT and CDR2 FQNNGV. This CDR3 is 14 amino acids long. The CDR3 sequence is CASSLRRGRETQYF. The CDR3 DNA sequence: TGTGCCAGCAGCTTAAGACGAGGGCGGGAGACCCAGTACTTC.

The V and J genes are TRBV4-2 and TRBJ1-5; D is perhaps TRBD1 (5 bases). The germline gives CDR1 LGHNA, CDR2 YNFKEQ. The length of the CDR3 is 17 residues. The V and J ends lost 1 base and 1 base respectively, with 14 bases between them. DNA of the CDR3: TGTGCCAGCAGCCAAGTCTCCGGGGGGAACAGCAATCAGCCCCAGCATTTT. It translates to CASSQVSGGNSNQPQHF.

This rearrangement joins TRBV7-9 to TRBJ1-1, with D uncertain. V was cut by 3 bases and J by 7 bases, with 9 bases left in between. Germline CDR1 SEHNR, CDR2 FQNEAQ (reference sequence). There are 12 residues in the CDR3. CDR3 loop: CASSLSVLEAFF. CDR3 DNA: TGTGCCAGCAGCTTGTCAGTCCTTGAAGCTTTCTTT.

This clone occurred once. This chain connects TRBV27 to TRBJ2-7, with TRBD1 as a possible D gene (5 bases). The V end was cut by 6 bases, the J end by 1 base, with 13 bases between. Per germline, CDR1 MNHEY and CDR2 SMNVEV (reference sequence). There are 14 residues in the CDR3. This CDR3 reads CASSAMTASYEQYF. The CDR3 DNA is TGTGCCAGCAGCGCTATGACAGCTTCCTACGAGCAGTACTTC.

This chain links TRBV9 with TRBJ2-1, with a tentative D call TRBD2 (6 bases). Trimming removed 0 bases at V and 0 bases at J, with 10 bases between. Germline V gene lookup returns CDR1 SGDLS and CDR2 YYNGEE. The CDR3 sequence is 16 residues long. The DNA for the CDR3 is TGTGCCAGCAGCGTAGGACGGGGGAGCTCCTACAATGAGCAGTTCTTC. Its protein product is CASSVGRGSSYNEQFF.

This chain joins TRBV2 and TRBJ1-4, with 7 bases identical to TRBD1. The CDR3 contains 14 residues. Germline V lookup: CDR1 SNHLY, CDR2 FYNNEI. Trimming cost V 4 bases and J 3 bases; bases outside gene matches: 2. This CDR3 reads CASSGGTANEKLFF. The CDR3 region has the DNA TGTGCCAGCAGTGGAGGGACAGCTAATGAAAAACTGTTTTTT.

V gene TRBV5-4 combines with J gene TRBJ1-3, with TRBD1 identical over 10 bases. The CDR3 length is 16 residues. V was clipped by 2 bases and J by 2 bases; unmatched bases: 4. Per germline, CDR1 SGHNT and CDR2 YYREEE (reference sequence). CDR3 sequence reads: CASSLEGTGAGNTIYF. The CDR3 region has the DNA TGTGCCAGCAGCTTAGAAGGGACAGGGGCTGGAAACACCATATATTTT. The whole variable domain, filled in from reference TRBV5-4 and TRBJ1-3, reads ETGVTQSPTHLIKTRGQQVTLRCSSQSGHNTVSWYQQALGQGPQFIFQYYREEENGRGNFPPRFSGLQFPNYSSELNVNALELDDSALYLCASSLEGTGAGNTIYFGEGSWLTVV.